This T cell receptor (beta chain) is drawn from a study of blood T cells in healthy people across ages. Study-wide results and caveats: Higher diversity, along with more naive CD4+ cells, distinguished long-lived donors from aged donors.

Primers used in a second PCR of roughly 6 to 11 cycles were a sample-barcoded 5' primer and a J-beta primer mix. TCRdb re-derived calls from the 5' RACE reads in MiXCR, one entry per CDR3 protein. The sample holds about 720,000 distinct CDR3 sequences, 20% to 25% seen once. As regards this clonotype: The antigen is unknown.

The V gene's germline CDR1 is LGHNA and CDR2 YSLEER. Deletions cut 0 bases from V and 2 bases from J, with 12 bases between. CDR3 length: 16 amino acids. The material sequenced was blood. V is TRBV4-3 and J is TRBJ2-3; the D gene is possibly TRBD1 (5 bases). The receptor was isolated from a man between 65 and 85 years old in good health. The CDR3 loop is CASSQEQLGDTDTQYF. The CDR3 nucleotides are TGCGCCAGCAGCCAAGAGCAATTAGGGGACACAGATACGCAGTATTTT.